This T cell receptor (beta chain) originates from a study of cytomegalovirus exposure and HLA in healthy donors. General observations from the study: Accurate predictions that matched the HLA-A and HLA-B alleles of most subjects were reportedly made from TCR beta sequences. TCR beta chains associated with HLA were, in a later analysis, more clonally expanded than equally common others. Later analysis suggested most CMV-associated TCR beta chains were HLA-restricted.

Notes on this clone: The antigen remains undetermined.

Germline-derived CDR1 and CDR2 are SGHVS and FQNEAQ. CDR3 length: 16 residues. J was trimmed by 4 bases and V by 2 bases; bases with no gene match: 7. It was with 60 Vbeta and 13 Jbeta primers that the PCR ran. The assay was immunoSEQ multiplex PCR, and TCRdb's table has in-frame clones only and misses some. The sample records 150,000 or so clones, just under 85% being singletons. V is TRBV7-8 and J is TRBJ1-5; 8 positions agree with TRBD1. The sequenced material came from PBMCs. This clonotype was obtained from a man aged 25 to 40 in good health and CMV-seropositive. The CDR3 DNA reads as TGTGCCAGCAGCTTACGGGACAGGCTAGAAAATCAGCCCCAGCATTTT. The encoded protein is CASSLRDRLENQPQHF.